Below, 7 T cell receptor beta chains from the same sample are listed, as sequenced in a study of blood T cell repertoires in COVID-19. Clones were sequenced by immunoSEQ multiplex PCR, and TCRdb holds only the in-frame ones, with some missing. The sample includes about 190,000 clones, 75% to 80% of them seen just once. The sample consisted of peripheral blood. Every receptor here comes from a woman aged 65 to 85 with acute or convalescent COVID-19.

The chain uses TRBV7-2 and TRBJ1-2, with D perhaps TRBD1 (6 bases). The CDR3 covers 14 residues. Germline CDR1 reads SGHTA; CDR2 reads FQGNSA. V lost 2 bases, J lost 0 bases, and 7 bases lay in between. CDR3: CASSLWTANYGYTF. CDR3 sequence (DNA): TGTGCCAGCAGCTTATGGACAGCTAACTATGGCTACACCTTC.

The rearrangement joins TRBV7-9 to TRBJ1-1, with D tentatively TRBD1 (6 bases). CDR1 and CDR2 (germline): SEHNR, FQNEAQ (reference sequence). CDR3 size: 14 residues. Trimming shortened V by 2 bases and J by 7 bases, and 14 bases separated the two germline ends. The CDR3 DNA is TGTGCCAGCAGCTTAAGTCGGGGGGCGGATGAAGCTTTCTTT. Its protein product is CASSLSRGADEAFF.

V usage is TRBV15 and J usage is TRBJ2-5; 9 bases are a match to TRBD1. This CDR3 region has 15 residues. The germline gives CDR1 LNHNV, CDR2 YYDKDF (reference sequence). V lost 0 bases to trimming and J lost 8 bases; unmatched junction nucleotides: 7. CDR3 amino acids: CATSRDRTGVVTQYF. The DNA of the CDR3 is TGTGCCACCAGCAGAGATCGGACAGGGGTTGTCACCCAGTACTTC.

The chain combines TRBV7-8 with TRBJ2-7, with 8 bases aligning to TRBD1. Germline CDR1 reads SGHVS; CDR2 reads FQNEAQ. The ends lost 5 bases at V and 2 bases at J; junction bases unmatched: 8. CDR3 length equals 15 residues. CDR3 region: CASSPRTGITYEQYF. The CDR3 region has the DNA TGTGCCAGCAGCCCCCGGACAGGGATAACCTACGAGCAGTACTTC.

The chain uses TRBV5-1 and TRBJ1-3; D is perhaps TRBD1 (5 bases). Trimming cost V 2 bases and J 3 bases, with 12 bases left between them. Germline CDR1 and CDR2: SGHRS and YFSETQ. The CDR3 has 15 amino acids. CDR3 in amino acids: CASSFAQGSGNTIYF. The DNA for the CDR3 is TGCGCCAGCAGCTTCGCGCAGGGCAGTGGAAACACCATATATTTT.

The chain joins TRBV28 to TRBJ1-2, with 10 bases lining up with TRBD1. The CDR3 has 16 residues. V shed 5 bases, J shed 8 bases, and the junction held 14 bases outside the gene matches. Germline CDR1 MDHEN, CDR2 SYDVKM. CDR3 coding DNA: TGTGCCAGCAGTCCCCCCGGCCGACAGGGGGCGGAAGGCTACACCTTC. This translates into CASSPPGRQGAEGYTF.

The rearrangement joins TRBV12-3 or TRBV12-4 to TRBJ2-1; D is possibly TRBD2 (5 bases). This CDR3 spans 13 amino acids. V shed 1 base and J shed 10 bases, with 11 bases lying between them. CDR3 in DNA: TGTGCCAGCAGTTTAGGGGTAGCGCGAGAGCAGTTCTTC. Translation gives CASSLGVAREQFF.